The 18 T cell receptor beta chains given below trace back to one sample, sequenced in a study of blood T cell repertoires in COVID-19. This table comes from immunoSEQ multiplex PCR, and its TCRdb copy is limited to in-frame clones, with some not included. The sample holds some 140,000 clones, about 79% seen once. Sequences were obtained from peripheral blood. The receptors shown here come from an older woman with acute or convalescent COVID-19.

The chain recombines TRBV7-3 with TRBJ2-2; 8 bases line up with TRBD1. The CDR3 loop spans 15 amino acids. The V segment lost 3 bases and the J segment 6 bases; nucleotides outside the gene matches: 6. CDR1 is SGHTA and CDR2 is FQGTGA in the germline V gene. CDR3 loop: CASSFNRGKAGELFF. The CDR3 DNA reads as TGTGCCAGCAGCTTTAACAGGGGGAAGGCCGGGGAGCTGTTTTTT.

Only a few counts were recorded for this clone. The rearrangement links TRBV5-1 to TRBJ1-1, with D maybe TRBD1 (6 bases). Germline V gene data show CDR1 as SGHRS and CDR2 as YFSETQ. V lost 3 bases, J lost 1 base, and 16 bases lay in between. The CDR3 is made up of 16 amino acids. CDR3 sequence (DNA): TGCGCCAGCAGCTGGGGGCAGGGAAGGGCGAACACTGAAGCTTTCTTT. It encodes CASSWGQGRANTEAFF.

This rearrangement joins TRBV6-5 to TRBJ2-7, with 8 bases lining up with TRBD2. Germline V CDR1 and CDR2: MNHEY, SVGAGI. There are 15 residues in the CDR3. The V and J ends lost 5 bases and 3 bases, in that order; junction bases with no gene match: 9. The CDR3 here is CASSQRGGASYEQYF. CDR3 sequence (DNA): TGTGCCAGCAGTCAACGGGGGGGCGCGAGCTACGAGCAGTACTTC.

This clone was seen a handful of times. The chain carries TRBV4-1 and TRBJ1-4; D gene uncertain. Germline-derived CDR1 and CDR2 are MGHRA and YSYEKL. The CDR3 is made up of 18 amino acids. V was clipped by 4 bases and J by 0 bases, with 18 bases between them. CDR3 residues: CASSLRPQRETTNEKLFF. Written as DNA, the CDR3 is TGCGCCAGCAGCCTCAGACCCCAGCGCGAGACAACTAATGAAAAACTGTTTTTT.

The chain recombines TRBV7-9 with TRBJ1-2; the D is unclear. The CDR3 spans 14 residues. Germline-derived CDR1 and CDR2 are SEHNR and FQNEAQ (reference sequence). V lost 5 bases to trimming and J lost 7 bases, with 17 bases between them. CDR3 loop: CASSRLQTGSGYTF. CDR3 DNA sequence: TGTGCCAGCAGCCGACTCCAGACCGGGTCTGGCTACACCTTC.

This chain connects TRBV19 to TRBJ2-1; TRBD1 might be the D (5 bases). The CDR3 consists of 14 residues. Germline-derived CDR1 and CDR2 are LNHDA and SQIVND (reference sequence). Trimming stripped 2 bases from V and 5 bases from J, with 10 bases between. CDR3 bases: TGTGCCAGTAGTATAAGTGGGGCTCACAATGAGCAGTTCTTC. It is translated as CASSISGAHNEQFF.

This chain joins TRBV27 and TRBJ1-2; D gene ambiguous. Germline-derived CDR1 and CDR2 are MNHEY and SMNVEV (reference sequence). The V and J ends lost 3 bases and 4 bases respectively, with 12 bases between them. This CDR3 is 14 amino acids long. The CDR3 is CASSLVPGGYGYTF. The CDR3 coding sequence is TGTGCCAGCAGTTTGGTCCCCGGAGGCTATGGCTACACCTTC.

The CDR3 DNA reads TGCGCCAGCAGCCAAGAGAGGACTAGCGGGGGGCGGGATACGCAGTATTTT. Protein sequence: CASSQERTSGGRDTQYF. The J gene is TRBJ2-3, the V gene TRBV4-1; 14 bases fit TRBD2. V gave up 0 bases and J gave up 6 bases; unmatched junction bases: 5. The CDR3 is made up of 17 amino acids. Germline CDR1 reads MGHRA; CDR2 reads YSYEKL.

The chain carries TRBV27 and TRBJ1-4, with unresolved D. The CDR3 extends over 14 amino acids. CDR1 is MNHEY and CDR2 is SMNVEV in the germline V gene (reference sequence). Trimming took 5 bases from V and 8 from J, leaving 15 bases between them. CDR3 residues: CASSTLVAMEKLFF. The CDR3 nucleotides are TGTGCCAGCAGTACCCTTGTGGCCATGGAAAAACTGTTTTTT.

The J gene is TRBJ2-3, the V gene TRBV5-1; 7 positions agree with TRBD2. Germline V lookup: CDR1 SGHRS, CDR2 YFSETQ. CDR3 size: 14 residues. V gave up 4 bases and J gave up 11 bases; unmatched junction bases: 13. This chain's CDR3 is CASSPHREAFGQYF. The CDR3 nucleotides read TGCGCCAGCAGCCCACACCGGGAGGCCTTTGGGCAGTATTTT.

The CDR3 DNA reads TGTGCCAGCAGCGTAGCAAACAGGGGTACTAATGAAAAACTGTTTTTT. Translation gives CASSVANRGTNEKLFF. The chain recombines TRBV9 with TRBJ1-4, with TRBD1 matching 7 bases. Germline V lookup: CDR1 SGDLS, CDR2 YYNGEE. The V and J ends lost 0 bases and 2 bases, in that order; junction bases with no gene match: 4. This CDR3 is 16 amino acids long.

The rearrangement uses TRBV11-2 and TRBJ1-2; tentatively, D is TRBD1 (6 bases). The V and J ends lost 1 base and 8 bases respectively, with 23 bases between them. Germline values: CDR1 SGHAT, CDR2 FQNNGV. This CDR3 comprises 17 residues. The CDR3 region has the DNA TGTGCCAGCAGCTTAGTAGGGTCGGTTGGGGGGGCCAGGGGCTACACCTTC. As protein: CASSLVGSVGGARGYTF.

The V and J genes are TRBV5-8 and TRBJ2-2, with 8 bases that match TRBD1. Germline trimming cut 1 base from V and 6 bases from J; bases unmatched to any gene: 5. CDR3 length: 15 residues. Germline CDR1 reads SGHTS; CDR2 reads YDEGEE. This CDR3 is CASSLHRGVAGELFF. CDR3 nucleotides: TGTGCCAGCAGCTTGCACAGGGGGGTGGCCGGGGAGCTGTTTTTT. The full variable domain, in which reference TRBV5-8 and TRBJ2-2 provide the parts outside the CDR3, is EAGVTQSPTHLIKTRGQQATLRCSPISGHTSVYWYQQALGLGLQFLLWYDEGEERNRGNFPPRFSGRQFPNYSSELNVNALELEDSALYLCASSLHRGVAGELFFGEGSRLTVL.

In the case of this clone: In the same sample, other DNA sequences code for this CDR3. The chain carries TRBV6-5 and TRBJ1-6; 9 nucleotides match TRBD1. Unmatched junction bases numbered 6, after V lost 8 bases and J lost 7 bases. This CDR3 has 14 residues. CDR1 and CDR2 (germline): MNHEY, SVGAGI. The CDR3 region has the DNA TGTGCCAGCTCGAGGGACAGGGTCAATTCACCCCTCCACTTT. Protein product: CASSRDRVNSPLHF.

This clone has just one count. The genes are TRBV13 and TRBJ2-1; 8 bases align to TRBD1. This CDR3 spans 17 amino acids. V was clipped by 2 bases and J by 4 bases; unmatched bases: 10. Germline-derived CDR1 and CDR2 are PRHDT and FYEKMQ (reference sequence). The CDR3: CASSLFRGLPQYNEQFF. CDR3 DNA sequence: TGTGCCAGCAGCTTATTCAGGGGGCTCCCCCAGTACAATGAGCAGTTCTTC.

The rearrangement joins TRBV6-4 to TRBJ2-3; TRBD2 aligns across 9 bases. The V gene end was trimmed by 3 bases and the J gene end by 8 bases; junction bases not matched to a gene: 12. The CDR3 is 16 residues long. Germline V gene lookup returns CDR1 MRHNA and CDR2 SNTAGT. The CDR3 region has the DNA TGTGCCAGCAGTGATACTCGCGGGGGGGCCGAAGGTACGCAGTATTTT. Translation: CASSDTRGGAEGTQYF.

V usage is TRBV27 and J usage is TRBJ1-2; the match to TRBD1 covers 9 bases. The V gene's germline CDR1 is MNHEY and CDR2 SMNVEV (reference sequence). The CDR3 contains 16 residues. J lost 8 bases, V lost 4 bases, and 14 bases had no gene match. Here the CDR3 reads CASSSDRGGGMDGYTF. The CDR3 coding sequence is TGTGCCAGCAGTTCGGACAGGGGAGGGGGCATGGACGGCTACACCTTC.

Comment on this clone: A much larger clone lies one base from this, so it may be a read error. DNA for the CDR3: TGTGCCAGCAGCTCCCGGGACAGCTACGAGCAGTACTTC. Translated: CASSSRDSYEQYF. The chain is built from TRBV21-1 and TRBJ2-7; TRBD1, the D gene given by the table, was not confirmed from the DNA. TRBV21-1 is classified as a pseudogene. The length of the CDR3 is 13 residues.